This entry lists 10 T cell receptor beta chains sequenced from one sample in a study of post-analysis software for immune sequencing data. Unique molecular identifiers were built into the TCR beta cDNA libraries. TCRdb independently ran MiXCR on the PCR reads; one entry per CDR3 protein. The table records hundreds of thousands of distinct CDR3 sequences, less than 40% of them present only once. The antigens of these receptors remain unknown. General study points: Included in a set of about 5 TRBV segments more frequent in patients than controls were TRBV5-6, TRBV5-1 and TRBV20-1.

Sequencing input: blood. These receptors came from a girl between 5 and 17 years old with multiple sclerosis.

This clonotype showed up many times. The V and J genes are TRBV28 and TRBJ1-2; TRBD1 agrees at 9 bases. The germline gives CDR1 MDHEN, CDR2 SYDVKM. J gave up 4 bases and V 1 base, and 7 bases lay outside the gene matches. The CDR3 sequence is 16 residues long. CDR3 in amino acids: CASSLLGDRDGYGYTF. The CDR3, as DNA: TGTGCCAGCAGTTTATTGGGGGACAGGGACGGCTATGGCTACACCTTC.

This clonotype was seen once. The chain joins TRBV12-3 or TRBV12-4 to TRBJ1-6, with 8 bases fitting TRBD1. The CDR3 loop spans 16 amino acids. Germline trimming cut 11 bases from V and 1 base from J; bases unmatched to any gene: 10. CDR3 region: CASSPGGNSYNSPLHF. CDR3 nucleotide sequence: TGTGCCTCTTCACCAGGGGGCAATTCCTATAATTCACCCCTCCACTTT.

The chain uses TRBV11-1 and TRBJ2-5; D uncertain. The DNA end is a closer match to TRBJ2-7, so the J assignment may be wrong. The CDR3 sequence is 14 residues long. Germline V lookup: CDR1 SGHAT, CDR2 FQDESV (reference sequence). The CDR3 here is CASSLVGIPYEQYF. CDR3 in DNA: TGTGCCAGCAGCTTAGTTGGGATACCCTACGAGCAGTACTTC.

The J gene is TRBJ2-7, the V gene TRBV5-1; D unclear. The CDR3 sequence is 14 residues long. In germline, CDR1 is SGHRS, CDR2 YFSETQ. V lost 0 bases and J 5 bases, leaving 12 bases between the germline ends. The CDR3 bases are TGCGCCAGCAGCTTGGCAGGTAGTCCCGACGAGCAGTACTTC. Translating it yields CASSLAGSPDEQYF.

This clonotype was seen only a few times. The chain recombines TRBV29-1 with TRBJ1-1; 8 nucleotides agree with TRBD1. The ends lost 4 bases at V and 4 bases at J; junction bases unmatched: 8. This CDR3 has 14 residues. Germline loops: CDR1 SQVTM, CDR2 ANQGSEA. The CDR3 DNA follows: TGCAGCGTTGCGCGACAGGGGTCGACCACTGAAGCTTTCTTT. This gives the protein CSVARQGSTTEAFF.

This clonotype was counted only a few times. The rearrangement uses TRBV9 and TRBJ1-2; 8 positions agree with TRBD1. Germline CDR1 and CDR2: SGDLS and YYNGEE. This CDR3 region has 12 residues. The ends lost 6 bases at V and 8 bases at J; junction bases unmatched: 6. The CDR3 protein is CASNSDRDGYTF. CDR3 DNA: TGTGCCAGCAACTCGGACAGGGACGGCTACACCTTC.

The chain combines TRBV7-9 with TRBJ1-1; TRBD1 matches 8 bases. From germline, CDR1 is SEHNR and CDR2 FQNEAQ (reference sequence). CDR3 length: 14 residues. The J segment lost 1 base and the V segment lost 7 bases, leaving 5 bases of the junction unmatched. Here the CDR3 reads CASIQGEQNTEAFF. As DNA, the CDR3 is TGTGCCAGCATACAGGGGGAACAGAACACTGAAGCTTTCTTT.

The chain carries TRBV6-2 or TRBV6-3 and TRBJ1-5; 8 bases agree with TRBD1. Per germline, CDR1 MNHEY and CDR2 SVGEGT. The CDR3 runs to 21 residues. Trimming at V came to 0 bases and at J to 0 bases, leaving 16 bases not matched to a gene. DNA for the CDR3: TGTGCCAGCAGTTACTCGACCAACCGGGACAGGAGCTATAATAGCAATCAGCCCCAGCATTTT. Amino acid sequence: CASSYSTNRDRSYNSNQPQHF.

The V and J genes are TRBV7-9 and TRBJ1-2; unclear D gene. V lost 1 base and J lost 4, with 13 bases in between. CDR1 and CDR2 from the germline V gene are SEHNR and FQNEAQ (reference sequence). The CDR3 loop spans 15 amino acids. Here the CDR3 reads CASSLGDKRGYGYTF. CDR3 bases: TGTGCCAGCAGCTTAGGCGATAAGAGAGGCTATGGCTACACCTTC.

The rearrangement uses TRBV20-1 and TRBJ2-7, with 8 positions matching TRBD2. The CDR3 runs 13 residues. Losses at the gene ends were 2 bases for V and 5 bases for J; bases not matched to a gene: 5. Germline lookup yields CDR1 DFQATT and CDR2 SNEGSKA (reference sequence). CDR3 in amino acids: CSARPGGAHEQYF. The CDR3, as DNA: TGCAGTGCTAGACCCGGGGGGGCCCACGAGCAGTACTTC.